These 22 T cell receptor beta chains were sequenced from one sample in a study of blood T cell repertoires in COVID-19. Libraries were prepared by immunoSEQ multiplex PCR; TCRdb keeps only in-frame clonotypes and omits some of them. The data hold about 400,000 clones, with 85% to 90% observed a single time. Sequencing was carried out using peripheral blood. The source of these receptors is a human donor in a cohort sampled during active COVID-19.

V and J are TRBV27 and TRBJ2-7, with D maybe TRBD1 (5 bases). V was pared by 4 bases and J by 2 bases, with 18 bases between. Germline CDR1 is MNHEY and CDR2 is SMNVEV (reference sequence). This CDR3 has 16 residues. CDR3 nucleotides: TGTGCCAGCAGTTCCCCCTCTACAGGACCCGCCTACGAGCAGTACTTC. Its protein is CASSSPSTGPAYEQYF.

The J gene is TRBJ2-1, the V gene TRBV30; a weak D match, TRBD2 (6 bases). The CDR3 covers 15 residues. Trimming cost V 3 bases and J 0 bases, with 12 bases left between them. CDR1 GTSNPN and CDR2 SVGIG come from the germline V gene (reference sequence). CDR3: CAWSRAGSSYNEQFF. Here the CDR3 DNA reads TGTGCCTGGAGCCGGGCGGGGAGCTCCTACAATGAGCAGTTCTTC.

The chain uses TRBV23-1 and TRBJ1-3; a possible D gene is TRBD1 (5 bases). TRBV23-1 is noted as an ORF with a role that remains uncertain. The CDR3 has 17 residues. V was clipped by 4 bases and J by 0 bases, with 16 bases between them. CDR3 in amino acids: CASSRGVVDSSGNTIYF. In DNA, the CDR3 is TGCGCCAGCAGTCGGGGGGTAGTTGATAGCTCTGGAAACACCATATATTTT.

The CDR3 coding sequence is TGTGCCAGCAGTTTAGGCAGCGGGGAGCTGTTTTTT. Its protein is CASSLGSGELFF. The rearrangement joins TRBV12-3 or TRBV12-4 to TRBJ2-2, with D hard to call. Deletions cut 1 base from V and 7 bases from J, with 4 bases between. The CDR3 consists of 12 residues.

This clone came up a few times. V is TRBV5-6 and J is TRBJ1-1, with D tentatively TRBD1 (6 bases). This CDR3 comprises 12 residues. The V gene's germline CDR1 is SGHDT and CDR2 YYEEEE. The V and J ends lost 0 bases and 12 bases respectively, with 12 bases between them. The CDR3 spells CASSLGGLKPFF. The CDR3 DNA sequence: TGTGCCAGCAGCTTGGGGGGGCTAAAACCTTTCTTT. The entire variable domain, with the rest obtained from reference TRBV5-6 and TRBJ1-1, is as follows: DAGVTQSPTHLIKTRGQQVTLRCSPKSGHDTVSWYQQALGQGPQFIFQYYEEEERQRGNFPDRFSGHQFPNYSSELNVNALLLGDSALYLCASSLGGLKPFFGQGTRLTVV.

The chain is built from TRBV15 and TRBJ1-3; D is ambiguous. The length of the CDR3 is 15 residues. With 4 bases removed from V and 3 bases from J, the gap between germline ends came to 13 bases. CDR1 and CDR2 from the germline V gene are LNHNV and YYDKDF (reference sequence). The CDR3 loop reads CATSIGDHFGNTIYF. For the CDR3, the DNA is TGTGCCACCAGCATAGGAGACCATTTTGGAAACACCATATATTTT.

The genes are TRBV27 and TRBJ2-1, with D perhaps matching TRBD1 (6 bases). CDR3 size: 13 residues. The V end was cut by 6 bases, the J end by 8 bases, with 14 bases between. Germline assignment: CDR1 MNHEY and CDR2 SMNVEV (reference sequence). CDR3 in amino acids: CASRGASRYEQFF. The CDR3 DNA sequence: TGTGCCAGCAGGGGGGCTAGCAGGTATGAGCAGTTCTTC.

The chain is built from TRBV30 and TRBJ1-5, with no clear D. Germline CDR1 is GTSNPN and CDR2 is SVGIG (reference sequence). Trimming removed 4 bases at V and 0 bases at J, with 10 bases between. CDR3 length: 14 residues. CDR3 in DNA: TGTGCCTGGAACCCAGGATATAGCAATCAGCCCCAGCATTTT. As protein: CAWNPGYSNQPQHF.

V gene TRBV7-9 combines with J gene TRBJ2-1, with TRBD2 matching over 13 bases. Germline loops: CDR1 SEHNR, CDR2 FQNEAQ (reference sequence). This CDR3 comprises 18 residues. With 3 bases clipped from V and 5 bases from J, the junction kept 10 bases outside the gene matches. Written as DNA, the CDR3 is TGTGCCAGCAGCTTGGCAACTAGCGGGAGGGCTCCTAACAATGAGCAGTTCTTC. Protein sequence: CASSLATSGRAPNNEQFF.

The rearrangement joins TRBV14 to TRBJ1-2; 7 bases are a match to TRBD1. The CDR3 is 19 amino acids. Germline CDR1 reads SGHDN; CDR2 reads FVKESK. With V trimmed by 1 base and J by 8 bases, 22 bases remained unmatched. In DNA form, the CDR3 reads TGTGCCAGCAGCCAAGGTCTCGGGACAGCCCTTGTATCGAGGGACGGCTACACCTTC. Translated, it gives CASSQGLGTALVSRDGYTF.

The genes are TRBV19 and TRBJ1-5; 8 bases align to TRBD1. V shed 5 bases, J shed 5 bases, and the junction held 5 bases outside the gene matches. From germline, CDR1 is LNHDA and CDR2 SQIVND (reference sequence). This CDR3 has 14 residues. The CDR3: CASSGLTGDQPQHF. The CDR3 region has the DNA TGTGCCAGTAGTGGCCTGACAGGGGATCAGCCCCAGCATTTT.

This clone was recorded only once. The rearrangement links TRBV5-6 to TRBJ2-7; D ambiguous. The CDR3 covers 12 residues. V was pared by 0 bases and J by 6 bases, with 7 bases between. Germline V lookup: CDR1 SGHDT, CDR2 YYEEEE. CDR3 bases: TGTGCCAGCAGCTTGGCTTCGGTCGAGCAGTACTTC. It yields the protein CASSLASVEQYF.

The gene calls are TRBV12-3 or TRBV12-4 and TRBJ1-2; no clear D gene. The CDR3 covers 13 residues. The V gene lost 5 bases and the J gene lost 5 bases, with 12 bases spanning the gap. CDR3 sequence: CASSPQNLYGYTF. Here the CDR3 DNA reads TGTGCCAGCAGTCCACAAAATTTATATGGCTACACCTTC.

The chain joins TRBV19 to TRBJ1-1; no clear D. Germline V gene lookup returns CDR1 LNHDA and CDR2 SQIVND (reference sequence). Trimming left V 1 base short and J 1 base short, with 13 bases between. The CDR3 consists of 16 residues. CDR3 nucleotides: TGTGCCAGTAGTATAGCCGCCGGACGGGGGAACACTGAAGCTTTCTTT. Translated, it gives CASSIAAGRGNTEAFF.

J is TRBJ2-5 and V is TRBV19; D is possibly TRBD2 (6 bases). CDR1 is LNHDA, CDR2 SQIVND, per germline (reference sequence). The CDR3 totals 15 residues. Trimming left V 3 bases short and J 2 bases short, with 13 bases between. In DNA, the CDR3 is TGTGCCAGTAGTATTCCCGGAGGGCCTCAAGAGACCCAGTACTTC. It encodes CASSIPGGPQETQYF.

The chain links TRBV4-2 to TRBJ2-1, with D possibly matching TRBD2 (6 bases). V gave up 0 bases and J gave up 10 bases, with 10 bases separating them. Germline V lookup: CDR1 LGHNA, CDR2 YNFKEQ. This CDR3 spans 13 amino acids. CDR3 amino acids: CASSQEGAGEQFF. The DNA of the CDR3 is TGTGCCAGCAGCCAAGAGGGCGCGGGGGAGCAGTTCTTC.

Here the CDR3 reads CASSIRAGLDQPQHF. The CDR3 DNA is TGTGCCAGTAGTATTCGAGCAGGGTTGGATCAGCCCCAGCATTTT. The V call is TRBV19, the J call TRBJ1-5; TRBD1 might be the D (5 bases). V was shortened by 3 bases and J by 5 bases, with 14 bases between the two germline ends. This CDR3 contains 15 residues. Germline V gene data show CDR1 as LNHDA and CDR2 as SQIVND (reference sequence).

V usage is TRBV6-1 and J usage is TRBJ1-3; D is possibly TRBD1 (5 bases). The CDR3 is made up of 16 amino acids. Germline CDR1 reads MNHNS; CDR2 reads SASEGT. The V and J ends lost 0 bases and 0 bases respectively, with 9 bases between them. CDR3 region: CASSEATDPSGNTIYF. The CDR3 bases are TGTGCCAGCAGTGAAGCGACAGATCCCTCTGGAAACACCATATATTTT.

The gene calls are TRBV29-1 and TRBJ1-5, with TRBD1 matching over 10 bases. The trim removed 4 bases at V and 6 bases at J, leaving 3 bases unmatched. The V gene's germline CDR1 is SQVTM and CDR2 ANQGSEA. The CDR3 loop spans 13 amino acids. This chain's CDR3 is CSVGQGAGQPQHF. The CDR3 nucleotides read TGCAGCGTTGGACAGGGGGCCGGTCAGCCCCAGCATTTT.

The V call is TRBV7-8, the J call TRBJ1-6; D ambiguous. CDR1 is SGHVS, CDR2 FQNEAQ, per germline. V gave up 7 bases and J gave up 9 bases, with 16 bases separating them. The CDR3 contains 14 residues. The CDR3 bases are TGTGCCAGCACCCCTAGTGACGGGAGTTCACCCCTCCACTTT. Translation: CASTPSDGSSPLHF.

V and J are TRBV7-6 and TRBJ1-4; the D gene is possibly TRBD1 (6 bases). The CDR3 sequence is 16 residues long. The germline V and J ends were trimmed by 2 bases and 4 bases, with 14 bases remaining between them. Germline V lookup: CDR1 SGHVS, CDR2 FNYEAQ. CDR3 nucleotide sequence: TGTGCCAGCAGCTTATTTTCAGGGGCTAATAATGAAAAACTGTTTTTT. Encoded protein: CASSLFSGANNEKLFF.

The CDR3 loop is CAWSLGLETQYF. The CDR3 bases are TGTGCCTGGAGCCTCGGACTAGAGACCCAGTACTTC. The V call is TRBV30, the J call TRBJ2-5; D is perhaps TRBD2 (5 bases). Trimming stripped 3 bases from V and 4 bases from J, with 9 bases between. Germline assignment: CDR1 GTSNPN and CDR2 SVGIG (reference sequence). The CDR3 is 12 residues long. Together with reference TRBV30 and TRBJ2-5, the CDR3 gives the full variable domain: SQTIHQWPATLVQPVGSPLSLECTVEGTSNPNLYWYRQAAGRGLQLLFYSVGIGQISSEVPQNLSASRPQDRQFILSSKKLLLSDSGFYLCAWSLGLETQYFGPGTRLLVL.